The entry that follows covers one T cell receptor (beta chain) sequence. The antigen is not known. The authors drew ten milliliters of peripheral blood from each donor. Total RNA extracted from each sample amounted to at least 5.5 micrograms. A second PCR, run for about 7 to 12 cycles, used a sample-barcoded 5' primer plus a J-beta primer mix. One entry per CDR3 protein results from TCRdb running MiXCR on the 5' RACE reads. The table includes roughly 1,300,000 distinct CDR3 sequences, around 55% detected once. This sample is part of a study of blood T cells in healthy people across ages. Whole-study findings and limits: A roughly linear age-dependent decrease characterized TCR beta diversity per million T cells.

The receptor comes from a man younger than 35 in good health. The specimen was blood.

The CDR3 nucleotides are TGTGCCAGCAGCATCCTGGGGGGAGGAGGTAGCTATGGCTACACCTTC. Translation: CASSILGGGGSYGYTF. The chain employs TRBV11-2 and TRBJ1-2; tentatively, D is TRBD1 (5 bases). V lost 5 bases, J lost 4 bases, and 20 bases lay in between. Germline V gene sequence: CDR1 SGHAT, CDR2 FQNNGV. This CDR3 region has 16 residues.